This T cell receptor beta chain originates from a study of blood T cells in healthy people across ages. Then a second PCR, running roughly 6 to 12 cycles, was carried out with a sample-barcoded 5' primer and a J-beta primer mix. In TCRdb, the 5' RACE reads were re-called with MiXCR into one record per CDR3 protein. Among 550,000 to 750,000 distinct CDR3 sequences listed, around a fifth were seen once. V lost 0 bases and J lost 2, with 11 bases in between. Germline V CDR1 and CDR2: SGHVS, FQNEAQ. This CDR3 has 15 amino acids. This clonotype was seen a handful of times. The chain employs TRBV7-8 and TRBJ2-7; D might be TRBD1 (6 bases). This clonotype was obtained from a man between 65 and 85 years old in good health. Material for sequencing was blood. The CDR3 sequence is CASSLAGTQAYEQYF. The CDR3, as DNA: TGTGCCAGCAGCTTAGCCGGGACACAAGCCTACGAGCAGTACTTC. Filled out from reference TRBV7-8 and TRBJ2-7, the complete variable domain reads GAGVSQSPRYKVAKRGQDVALRCDPISGHVSLFWYQQALGQGPEFLTYFQNEAQLDKSGLPSDRFFAERPEGSVSTLKIQRTQQEDSAVYLCASSLAGTQAYEQYFGPGTRLTVT.